One sample yielded the 25 T cell receptor beta chains listed below, sequenced in a study of blood T cell repertoires in COVID-19. TCRdb's copy holds only in-frame clones and misses some; the assay was immunoSEQ multiplex PCR. Of roughly 120,000 clones listed, around 80% are singletons. Sample: peripheral blood. Receptors were obtained from a man in his 70s with active or convalescent COVID-19.

The chain recombines TRBV19 with TRBJ2-2; possibly TRBD2 for D (6 bases). The CDR3 spans 14 residues. V was clipped by 5 bases and J by 1 base, with 8 bases between them. Per the germline V gene, CDR1 is LNHDA and CDR2 is SQIVND (reference sequence). CDR3 in DNA: TGTGCCAGTAGTGGGACTCTGAACACCGGGGAGCTGTTTTTT. Its protein is CASSGTLNTGELFF.

This clone was seen only once. The chain employs TRBV21-1 and TRBJ1-5; TRBD1 is the table's D call, not checked against the DNA. TRBV21-1 represents a pseudogene. The CDR3 extends over 15 amino acids. CDR3 residues: CASSTKDRVYQPQHF. CDR3 bases: TGTGCCAGCAGCACCAAAGACAGGGTATATCAGCCCCAGCATTTT.

This clone came up once. The V and J genes are TRBV4-2 and TRBJ1-2; 12 nucleotides match TRBD1. The CDR3 totals 19 residues. V shed 1 base and J 4 bases; nucleotides not matched to a gene: 13. Germline CDR1 and CDR2: LGHNA and YNFKEQ. The CDR3 region has the DNA TGTGCCAGCAGCCAAGGCCCTCCGGGACAGGGGGCAAATTCCTATGGCTACACCTTC. Amino acid sequence: CASSQGPPGQGANSYGYTF.

This clone was counted once. The chain recombines TRBV12-3 or TRBV12-4 with TRBJ1-5; D may be TRBD1 (6 bases). V was pared by 6 bases and J by 5 bases, with 11 bases between. The CDR3 sequence is 13 residues long. The CDR3 is CASSLDRDQPQHF. The DNA for the CDR3 is TGTGCCAGCAGCCTGGACAGAGATCAGCCCCAGCATTTT.

J is TRBJ2-3 and V is TRBV18, with 10 bases identical to TRBD2. The CDR3 spans 16 residues. With V trimmed by 2 bases and J by 1 base, 3 bases remained unmatched. Germline assignment: CDR1 KGHSH and CDR2 LQKENI. CDR3: CASSPILAGGTDTQYF. The CDR3, as DNA: TGTGCCAGCTCACCAATCCTAGCGGGGGGCACAGATACGCAGTATTTT.

The chain has TRBV27 and TRBJ1-6; 7 bases are a match to TRBD1. V was pared by 5 bases and J by 6 bases, with 7 bases of the junction left unmatched. Germline values: CDR1 MNHEY, CDR2 SMNVEV (reference sequence). This CDR3 has 15 amino acids. The CDR3 DNA reads as TGTGCCAGCAGTCCCGGGACAGTCGGTAATTCACCCCTCCACTTT. Protein sequence: CASSPGTVGNSPLHF.

V is TRBV6-6 and J is TRBJ1-1; tentatively, D is TRBD1 (6 bases). Germline loops: CDR1 MNHNY, CDR2 SVGAGI (reference sequence). CDR3 size: 12 residues. V was cut by 5 bases and J by 5 bases, with 9 bases left in between. CDR3 residues: CASSTRGTEAFF. The CDR3 DNA is TGTGCCAGCAGTACTAGGGGGACTGAAGCTTTCTTT.

In its sample, this clone was seen a few times. The V gene is TRBV18, the J gene TRBJ1-4; no reliable D call. The V end was cut by 6 bases, the J end by 8 bases, with 13 bases between. The CDR3 runs to 13 residues. CDR1 and CDR2 (germline): KGHSH, LQKENI. The CDR3 bases are TGTGCCAGCTCGACGAAGGAGCGCGAAAAACTGTTTTTT. It translates to CASSTKEREKLFF.

The chain combines TRBV5-8 with TRBJ1-5; tentative D call: TRBD1 (5 bases). The CDR3 loop spans 15 amino acids. V gave up 7 bases and J gave up 3 bases, with 17 bases separating them. Germline CDR1 reads SGHTS; CDR2 reads YDEGEE. In DNA, the CDR3 is TGTGCCAGCGGCCCCCGGGCAGGGCTCAATCAGCCCCAGCATTTT. Residues: CASGPRAGLNQPQHF.

The CDR3 region is CASSFAPPGEQFF. CDR3 DNA sequence: TGTGCCAGCAGCTTCGCCCCCCCGGGTGAGCAGTTCTTC. The rearrangement links TRBV7-3 to TRBJ2-1, with D unclear. CDR3 length: 13 amino acids. CDR1 and CDR2 (germline): SGHTA, FQGTGA. V was trimmed by 3 bases and J by 9 bases, leaving 12 bases between them.

This chain uses TRBV6-1 with TRBJ1-2; D perhaps matches TRBD1 (6 bases). CDR3 length: 15 residues. Trimming removed 1 base from V and 8 bases from J, with 17 bases in between. CDR1 and CDR2 from the germline V gene are MNHNS and SASEGT. The DNA of the CDR3 is TGTGCCAGCAGTGAAGAGGCGGGCAGGGGATGGGGCTACACCTTC. Amino acid sequence: CASSEEAGRGWGYTF.

The V call is TRBV2, the J call TRBJ2-1; 10 bases are shared with TRBD2. CDR3 length equals 15 residues. The J segment lost 6 bases and the V segment lost 4 bases, leaving 6 bases of the junction unmatched. CDR1 and CDR2 (germline): SNHLY, FYNNEI. DNA of the CDR3: TGTGCCAGCAGTGTAGAACTAGCGGGGTCCAATGAGCAGTTCTTC. Translated: CASSVELAGSNEQFF.

The chain employs TRBV28 and TRBJ1-2; TRBD1 agrees at 12 bases. CDR3 length equals 16 residues. Per germline, CDR1 MDHEN and CDR2 SYDVKM. Trimming cost V 2 bases and J 8 bases; bases outside gene matches: 9. The CDR3 here is CASSLQPGQGAGGYTF. The CDR3 DNA is TGTGCCAGCAGTTTACAACCGGGACAGGGGGCGGGAGGCTACACCTTC.

The rearrangement uses TRBV20-1 and TRBJ2-7; no reliable D call. Germline CDR1 reads DFQATT; CDR2 reads SNEGSKA (reference sequence). The ends were cut back, 8 bases at V and 5 bases at J, with 13 bases in the middle. The CDR3 totals 11 residues. The CDR3 coding sequence is TGCAGTTCCGTACTTCCGGACGAGCAGTACTTC. Amino acids: CSSVLPDEQYF.

V and J are TRBV9 and TRBJ2-7; TRBD2 matches at 15 bases. This CDR3 spans 16 amino acids. Unmatched junction bases numbered 10, after V lost 4 bases and J lost 8 bases. In germline, CDR1 is SGDLS, CDR2 YYNGEE. CDR3 in amino acids: CASSTGTSGGFLKQYF. DNA for the CDR3: TGTGCCAGCAGCACCGGGACTAGCGGGGGGTTCCTAAAGCAGTACTTC.

This clone was detected only once. The V gene is TRBV2, the J gene TRBJ1-1; 9 nucleotides agree with TRBD1. The CDR3 length is 15 residues. J was trimmed by 8 bases and V by 5 bases; bases with no gene match: 12. Germline V gene lookup returns CDR1 SNHLY and CDR2 FYNNEI. The CDR3 region is CASSKEGQGSGEAFF. CDR3 DNA: TGTGCCAGCAGTAAGGAGGGACAGGGCTCTGGAGAAGCTTTCTTT.

The chain employs TRBV23-1 and TRBJ1-6, with a tentative D call TRBD1 (5 bases). TRBV23-1 is flagged as an ORF with uncertain function. With 1 base removed from V and 4 bases from J, the gap between germline ends came to 11 bases. The CDR3 consists of 16 residues. The CDR3 is CASSQLRQGYNSPLHF. The CDR3 coding sequence is TGCGCCAGCAGTCAATTGCGGCAGGGTTATAATTCACCCCTCCACTTT.

The chain is built from TRBV20-1 and TRBJ1-1, with D possibly TRBD1 on 6 matching bases. The ends were cut back, 3 bases at V and 1 base at J, with 12 bases in the middle. The CDR3 extends over 14 amino acids. CDR1 DFQATT and CDR2 SNEGSKA come from the germline V gene (reference sequence). The CDR3 reads CSASVPTGNTEAFF. The DNA of the CDR3 is TGCAGTGCTAGTGTTCCGACAGGGAACACTGAAGCTTTCTTT.

The chain recombines TRBV30 with TRBJ2-1; 9 bases line up with TRBD2. CDR3 length equals 16 residues. Germline-derived CDR1 and CDR2 are GTSNPN and SVGIG (reference sequence). V gave up 2 bases and J gave up 0 bases; unmatched junction bases: 5. In nucleotides, the CDR3 is TGTGCCTGGAGTCGAAGCGGGGGGTCCTCCTACAATGAGCAGTTCTTC. Its protein product is CAWSRSGGSSYNEQFF.

J is TRBJ2-1 and V is TRBV24-1; possibly TRBD1 for D (8 bases). The length of the CDR3 is 15 residues. Germline V gene data show CDR1 as KGHDR and CDR2 as SFDVKD. Deletions cut 4 bases from V and 9 bases from J, with 18 bases between. The CDR3 DNA reads TGTGCCACCAGTGAGTCAGGGGGCGGGGGAACTGAGCAGTTCTTC. Protein product: CATSESGGGGTEQFF.

The rearrangement joins TRBV27 to TRBJ1-2, with 7 nucleotides matching TRBD1. From germline, CDR1 is MNHEY and CDR2 SMNVEV (reference sequence). Trimming removed 7 bases from V and 6 bases from J; junction bases left unmatched: 11. This CDR3 contains 14 residues. CDR3 loop: CASTLTGSLDGYTF. The CDR3 nucleotides are TGTGCCAGCACCTTGACAGGGAGCCTGGATGGCTACACCTTC.

This clone appeared once. The gene calls are TRBV7-3 and TRBJ2-6, with D unclear. This CDR3 is 15 amino acids long. Trimming left V 5 bases short and J 1 base short, with 9 bases between. CDR1 SGHTA and CDR2 FQGTGA come from the germline V gene. CDR3 DNA: TGTGCCAGCAGCCTACAGACGTCTGGGGCCAACGTCCTGACTTTC. It yields the protein CASSLQTSGANVLTF.

The chain couples TRBV11-3 to TRBJ2-7, with D tentatively TRBD1 (6 bases). In germline, CDR1 is SGHNT, CDR2 YENEEA. Trimming pared 0 bases from V and 2 bases from J, leaving 11 bases between. The CDR3 loop spans 15 amino acids. CDR3 in DNA: TGTGCCAGCAGCTTAGACGACAGGCCCCCCTACGAGCAGTACTTC. This sequence encodes CASSLDDRPPYEQYF.

This clone was observed a single time. V gene TRBV19 combines with J gene TRBJ1-4; D call uncertain. The CDR3 length is 13 residues. Germline V lookup: CDR1 LNHDA, CDR2 SQIVND (reference sequence). V was shortened by 5 bases and J by 5 bases, with 9 bases between the two germline ends. DNA of the CDR3: TGTGCCAGTAGTTGGGCAGAAAATGAAAAACTGTTTTTT. Translating it yields CASSWAENEKLFF.

The chain couples TRBV5-8 to TRBJ1-2; the match to TRBD1 covers 7 bases. The V and J ends lost 0 bases and 5 bases, in that order; junction bases with no gene match: 13. From germline, CDR1 is SGHTS and CDR2 YDEGEE. The CDR3 is made up of 17 amino acids. CDR3 sequence reads: CASSLVLPGGDYYGYTF. Written as DNA, the CDR3 is TGTGCCAGCAGCTTGGTTCTTCCAGGGGGAGACTATTATGGCTACACCTTC.